One sample yielded the 15 T cell receptor beta chains listed below, sequenced in a study of blood T cell repertoires in COVID-19. TCRdb's copy holds only in-frame clones and misses some; the assay was immunoSEQ multiplex PCR. The repertoire consists of approximately 340,000 clones, with over 80% occurring once and the leading ten covering around 9.9%. Sequencing input: peripheral blood. These receptors were collected from a man between 25 and 39 years old with COVID-19, enrolled during active disease.

The genes are TRBV10-3 and TRBJ2-7; maybe TRBD2 (5 bases). The CDR3 consists of 11 residues. Trimming took off 6 bases at V and 5 bases at J, with 8 bases between the two ends. The germline CDR1 and CDR2 sequences are ENHRY and SYGVKD. This chain's CDR3 is CAISGLHEQYF. As DNA, the CDR3 is TGTGCCATCAGCGGACTTCACGAGCAGTACTTC.

V usage is TRBV5-4 and J usage is TRBJ2-5, with D maybe TRBD2 (6 bases). Between the trimmed V and J ends, which lost 0 bases and 7 bases, there was a span of 7 bases. The CDR3 is made up of 12 amino acids. Per the germline V gene, CDR1 is SGHNT and CDR2 is YYREEE (reference sequence). The CDR3 loop reads CASSLDGGTQYF. The DNA of the CDR3 is TGTGCCAGCAGCTTGGACGGGGGGACCCAGTACTTC.

The CDR3 DNA follows: TGTGCCAGCAGCTCCCCCGGGTATGGGGCCAACGTCCTGACTTTC. Translating gives CASSSPGYGANVLTF. The chain uses TRBV7-3 and TRBJ2-6; D gene unclear. The germline gives CDR1 SGHTA, CDR2 FQGTGA. This CDR3 region has 15 residues. Trimming removed 4 bases at V and 3 bases at J, with 10 bases between.

The CDR3 bases are TGTGCCTGGTGTAAGCGGTCGAACACCGGGGAGCTGTTTTTT. It translates to CAWCKRSNTGELFF. The chain uses TRBV30 and TRBJ2-2, with D tentatively TRBD2 (5 bases). CDR1 and CDR2 (germline): GTSNPN, SVGIG (reference sequence). The CDR3 covers 14 residues. Trimming removed 5 bases from V and 0 bases from J, with 10 bases in between. Filled out from reference TRBV30 and TRBJ2-2, the complete variable domain reads SQTIHQWPATLVQPVGSPLSLECTVEGTSNPNLYWYRQAAGRGLQLLFYSVGIGQISSEVPQNLSASRPQDRQFILSSKKLLLSDSGFYLCAWCKRSNTGELFFGEGSRLTVL.

The chain links TRBV6-1 to TRBJ1-4; 9 nucleotides line up with TRBD1. The CDR3 spans 14 residues. Trimming cost V 1 base and J 8 bases; bases outside gene matches: 2. Germline-derived CDR1 and CDR2 are MNHNS and SASEGT. CDR3 sequence: CASSEDRGREKLFF. CDR3 nucleotide sequence: TGTGCCAGCAGTGAAGACAGGGGGCGGGAAAAACTGTTTTTT.

The gene calls are TRBV6-5 and TRBJ2-1; 9 bases are shared with TRBD1. From germline, CDR1 is MNHEY and CDR2 SVGAGI. V dropped 6 bases and J dropped 12; count of bases not matched to a gene: 6. The CDR3 has 12 residues. CDR3 residues: CASRPHRGRQFF. CDR3 DNA sequence: TGTGCCAGCAGGCCCCACAGGGGGCGGCAGTTCTTC.

This clone was counted between two and nine times. This rearrangement joins TRBV10-3 to TRBJ1-2; 8 positions agree with TRBD1. The CDR3 spans 14 residues. Germline CDR1 ENHRY, CDR2 SYGVKD. J was trimmed by 7 bases and V by 4 bases; bases with no gene match: 8. CDR3 in amino acids: CAISAPGGARGYTF. The CDR3 DNA follows: TGTGCCATCAGTGCTCCAGGGGGCGCGCGTGGCTACACCTTC.

The chain employs TRBV7-6 and TRBJ2-7; D not resolved. CDR1 SGHVS and CDR2 FNYEAQ come from the germline V gene. This CDR3 comprises 15 residues. Trimming removed 1 base at V and 3 bases at J, with 13 bases between. CDR3 residues: CASSLVKQVGYEQYF. CDR3 nucleotide sequence: TGTGCCAGCAGCTTAGTGAAGCAGGTGGGCTACGAGCAGTACTTC.

The chain has TRBV6-5 and TRBJ1-2; tentatively, D is TRBD1 (5 bases). Germline lookup yields CDR1 MNHEY and CDR2 SVGAGI. With 2 bases removed from V and 4 bases from J, the gap between germline ends came to 8 bases. This CDR3 has 13 residues. The CDR3 sequence: CASSYDGGYGYTF. The CDR3 DNA reads as TGTGCCAGCAGTTACGACGGGGGCTATGGCTACACCTTC.

The sample holds one count of this clone. J is TRBJ1-2 and V is TRBV7-2; no definite D call. This CDR3 contains 15 residues. The germline V and J ends were trimmed by 1 base and 4 bases, with 13 bases remaining between them. Germline V lookup: CDR1 SGHTA, CDR2 FQGNSA. CDR3 protein: CASSLVGAATYGYTF. The CDR3, as DNA: TGTGCCAGCAGCTTAGTTGGAGCAGCCACCTATGGCTACACCTTC.

The CDR3 DNA reads as TGTGCCAGCGGCACCGGACAGGCAATCTCTTATGGCTACACCTTC. Amino acids: CASGTGQAISYGYTF. The V gene is TRBV7-2, the J gene TRBJ1-2; 7 positions match TRBD1. J gave up 5 bases and V 8 bases, and 14 bases lay outside the gene matches. Germline-derived CDR1 and CDR2 are SGHTA and FQGNSA. This CDR3 region has 15 residues.

The chain employs TRBV9 and TRBJ1-1, with a tentative D call TRBD1 (5 bases). Germline CDR1 and CDR2: SGDLS and YYNGEE. This CDR3 has 17 residues. Trimming stripped 0 bases from V and 1 base from J, with 16 bases between. The CDR3 region has the DNA TGTGCCAGCAGCGTAGGGGGCGATAGGGGAGGGAACACTGAAGCTTTCTTT. This encodes CASSVGGDRGGNTEAFF.

The chain has TRBV3-1 (or the pseudogene TRBV3-2) and TRBJ2-2; D might be TRBD1 (6 bases). Trimming left V 3 bases short and J 3 bases short, with 8 bases between. The CDR3 length is 14 residues. Germline CDR1 is LGHDT and CDR2 is YNNKEL (reference sequence). CDR3 sequence (DNA): TGTGCCAGCAGCCAGGGGGCCGACACCGGGGAGCTGTTTTTT. Protein sequence: CASSQGADTGELFF.

This clone has a single count. The V call is TRBV19, the J call TRBJ2-7, with TRBD2 identical over 8 bases. V lost 3 bases and J lost 3; bases outside the gene matches: 7. CDR3 size: 15 residues. The germline CDR1 and CDR2 sequences are LNHDA and SQIVND (reference sequence). In DNA form, the CDR3 reads TGTGCCAGTAGTATTCAGTCTAGCGGGTTCTACGAGCAGTACTTC. Protein: CASSIQSSGFYEQYF.

V and J are TRBV6-5 and TRBJ1-2; 7 bases align to TRBD1. CDR1 is MNHEY and CDR2 is SVGAGI in the germline V gene. J gave up 1 base and V 6 bases, and 5 bases lay outside the gene matches. The length of the CDR3 is 14 residues. CDR3 in amino acids: CASRETGLNYGYTF. Written as DNA, the CDR3 is TGTGCCAGCAGGGAGACAGGGCTTAACTATGGCTACACCTTC.